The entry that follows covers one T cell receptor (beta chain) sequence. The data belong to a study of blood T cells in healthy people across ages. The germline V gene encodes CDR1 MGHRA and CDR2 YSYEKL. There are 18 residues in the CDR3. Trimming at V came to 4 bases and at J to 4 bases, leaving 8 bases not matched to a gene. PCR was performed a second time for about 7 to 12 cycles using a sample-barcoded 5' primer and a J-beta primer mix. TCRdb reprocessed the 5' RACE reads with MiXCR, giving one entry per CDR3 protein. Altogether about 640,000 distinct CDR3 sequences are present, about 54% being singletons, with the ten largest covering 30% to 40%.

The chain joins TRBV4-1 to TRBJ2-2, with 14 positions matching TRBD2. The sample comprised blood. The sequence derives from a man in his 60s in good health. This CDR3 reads CASSLGTSGGASTGELFF. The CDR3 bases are TGCGCCAGCAGCCTGGGGACTAGCGGGGGTGCAAGCACCGGGGAGCTGTTTTTT.